This T cell receptor (beta chain) was obtained from a study of blood T cell repertoires in COVID-19. Study details: Samples representing acute and convalescent COVID-19 were sourced from the United States, Italy and Spain.

After removal of 3 bases from V and 5 bases from J, the junction contained 8 bases not matched to a gene. CDR3 length: 15 residues. Per germline, CDR1 SGHAT and CDR2 FQNNGV. Authors' processing steps: Reference gene primer amplification gave nucleated cell count estimates. The table came from immunoSEQ multiplex PCR; TCRdb's copy has only in-frame clones and leaves some out. V and J calls and clone size are given by that table; D and trimming were obtained from the DNA. The data hold roughly 180,000 clones, with roughly 80% observed a single time. This clone is a singleton in its sample. The chain employs TRBV11-2 and TRBJ2-3, with TRBD1 identical over 7 bases. The sequenced sample was peripheral blood. This TCR was recovered from a woman aged 40 to 50 with COVID-19, enrolled during active disease. The CDR3 here is CASSLSAGGKDTQYF. The DNA for the CDR3 is TGTGCCAGCAGCTTGTCGGCAGGGGGAAAAGATACGCAGTATTTT.